The 19 T cell receptor beta chains given below trace back to one sample, sequenced in a study of cytomegalovirus exposure and HLA in healthy donors. Both 60 Vbeta primers and 13 Jbeta primers went into the PCR. Measured with immunoSEQ multiplex PCR; TCRdb has only the in-frame clones, and not every one. The sample contains fewer than 200,000 clones, 75% to 85% of which appear only once. The sample comprised PBMCs. The receptors derive from a boy aged 5-17 years in good health and CMV-seronegative.

The chain links TRBV6-1 to TRBJ1-1; D unclear. This CDR3 is 14 amino acids long. V was clipped by 4 bases and J by 6 bases, with 15 bases between them. CDR1 and CDR2 (germline): MNHNS, SASEGT. CDR3 DNA: TGTGCCAGCAGTGTATCAGACGGGAGGGCTGAAGCTTTCTTT. This codes for CASSVSDGRAEAFF.

This chain links TRBV9 with TRBJ1-5, with D perhaps TRBD1 (6 bases). The germline gives CDR1 SGDLS, CDR2 YYNGEE. The CDR3 runs to 16 residues. V lost 0 bases, J lost 6 bases, and 16 bases lay in between. This CDR3 reads CASSVDGRGEGQPQHF. Written as DNA, the CDR3 is TGTGCCAGCAGCGTAGATGGCAGGGGAGAGGGTCAGCCCCAGCATTTT.

V usage is TRBV11-3 and J usage is TRBJ1-4; unclear D gene. V dropped 4 bases and J dropped 7 bases, with 7 bases sitting between them. The CDR3 is 12 residues long. Germline V CDR1 and CDR2: SGHNT, YENEEA. The CDR3 protein is CASSSRGEKLFF. CDR3 DNA: TGTGCCAGCAGCTCACGGGGTGAAAAACTGTTTTTT.

This clone was observed once. The chain joins TRBV9 to TRBJ2-7, with D maybe TRBD2 (5 bases). Germline V gene lookup returns CDR1 SGDLS and CDR2 YYNGEE. This CDR3 comprises 13 residues. Trimming cost V 4 bases and J 6 bases, with 14 bases left between them. CDR3 nucleotide sequence: TGTGCCAGCAGCCCAGACGGGGTCTCCGAGCAGTACTTC. Protein: CASSPDGVSEQYF. Looking up the rest from reference TRBV9 and TRBJ2-7 gives the full variable domain: DSGVTQTPKHLITATGQRVTLRCSPRSGDLSVYWYQQSLDQGLQFLIQYYNGEERAKGNILERFSAQQFPDLHSELNLSSLELGDSALYFCASSPDGVSEQYFGPGTRLTVT.

The count of this clone is one. V usage is TRBV27 and J usage is TRBJ1-1, with D perhaps TRBD1 (6 bases). The V end lost 4 bases, the J end lost 8 bases, and 20 bases lay between the germline ends. The germline V gene has CDR1 MNHEY and CDR2 SMNVEV (reference sequence). The CDR3 has 15 amino acids. The CDR3 DNA is TGTGCCAGCAGTTGGGATCGGGGGGCAGGAAGAGAAGCTTTCTTT. Translating gives CASSWDRGAGREAFF.

In nucleotides, the CDR3 is TGTGCCAGCAGGGATTACAGGAACAATGAGCAGTTCTTC. This sequence encodes CASRDYRNNEQFF. The chain carries TRBV6-1 and TRBJ2-1; D is perhaps TRBD1 (5 bases). The CDR3 is 13 residues long. V lost 6 bases and J lost 5, with 11 bases in between. The germline CDR1 and CDR2 sequences are MNHNS and SASEGT.

The chain joins TRBV5-1 to TRBJ1-2; weak D call: TRBD1 (5 bases). The germline gives CDR1 SGHRS, CDR2 YFSETQ. Trimming pared 1 base from V and 2 bases from J, leaving 12 bases between. This CDR3 spans 15 amino acids. The CDR3 spells CASSLFSQGNYGYTF. CDR3 in DNA: TGCGCCAGCAGCTTGTTTTCGCAGGGAAACTATGGCTACACCTTC.

Note on this clone: The sample contains more than one DNA sequence encoding this CDR3. The chain employs TRBV11-2 and TRBJ2-1; the match to TRBD1 covers 7 bases. The CDR3 is 15 amino acids. Unmatched junction bases numbered 7, after V lost 5 bases and J lost 3 bases. In germline, CDR1 is SGHAT, CDR2 FQNNGV. CDR3 in DNA: TGTGCCAGCAGCAAGGTGGACAGGTTCTACAATGAGCAGTTCTTC. The encoded protein is CASSKVDRFYNEQFF.

This clone has a single count. This chain joins TRBV13 and TRBJ2-2; TRBD1 is a possible D gene (5 bases). The CDR3 has 17 amino acids. Trimming took 5 bases from V and 1 from J, leaving 17 bases between them. Germline V lookup: CDR1 PRHDT, CDR2 FYEKMQ (reference sequence). CDR3 residues: CASSRAPGHLNTGELFF. CDR3 bases: TGTGCCAGCAGCCGAGCCCCCGGACACCTGAACACCGGGGAGCTGTTTTTT.

The chain recombines TRBV11-3 with TRBJ2-5; unclear D gene. Germline-derived CDR1 and CDR2 are SGHNT and YENEEA. V was trimmed by 5 bases and J by 2 bases, leaving 15 bases between them. CDR3 size: 15 residues. The CDR3 reads CASSQKPPNQETQYF. CDR3 sequence (DNA): TGTGCCAGCAGCCAGAAACCACCGAATCAAGAGACCCAGTACTTC. Full variable domain (rest looked up from reference TRBV11-3 and TRBJ2-5): EAGVVQSPRYKIIEKKQPVAFWCNPISGHNTLYWYLQNLGQGPELLIRYENEEAVDDSQLPKDRFSAERLKGVDSTLKIQPAELGDSAVYLCASSQKPPNQETQYFGPGTRLLVL.

This chain links TRBV15 with TRBJ2-5; D may be TRBD1 (6 bases). The CDR3 sequence is 13 residues long. The V gene's germline CDR1 is LNHNV and CDR2 YYDKDF (reference sequence). Trimming pared 5 bases from V and 5 bases from J, leaving 12 bases between. The CDR3 DNA is TGTGCCACCAGCCGCAGGGGCTCTGAGACCCAGTACTTC. Its translation: CATSRRGSETQYF.

The V call is TRBV30, the J call TRBJ1-3; the D is unclear. With 5 bases removed from V and 0 bases from J, the gap between germline ends came to 8 bases. The CDR3 length is 13 residues. Per the germline V gene, CDR1 is GTSNPN and CDR2 is SVGIG (reference sequence). CDR3 protein: CAWAEVSGNTIYF. In nucleotides, the CDR3 is TGTGCCTGGGCGGAGGTCTCTGGAAACACCATATATTTT.

The chain is built from TRBV20-1 and TRBJ2-7, with D possibly matching TRBD1 (6 bases). The V and J ends lost 6 bases and 7 bases respectively, with 13 bases between them. Germline V lookup: CDR1 DFQATT, CDR2 SNEGSKA (reference sequence). The CDR3 has 11 amino acids. CDR3 in DNA: TGCAGTGCCACACAGGGCGGTGAGCAGTACTTC. Protein: CSATQGGEQYF.

This sequence joins TRBV11-2 and TRBJ1-1; TRBD1 might be the D (5 bases). The CDR3 extends over 15 amino acids. CDR1 is SGHAT, CDR2 FQNNGV, per germline. V lost 3 bases and J lost 2, with 13 bases in between. CDR3 residues: CASSLVGGANTEAFF. The CDR3 DNA reads TGTGCCAGCAGCTTGGTGGGGGGAGCAAACACTGAAGCTTTCTTT. The complete variable domain, with remaining parts taken from reference TRBV11-2 and TRBJ1-1, reads EAGVAQSPRYKIIEKRQSVAFWCNPISGHATLYWYQQILGQGPKLLIQFQNNGVVDDSQLPKDRFSAERLKGVDSTLKIQPAKLEDSAVYLCASSLVGGANTEAFFGQGTRLTVV.

The chain joins TRBV6-5 to TRBJ2-1, with 12 bases aligning to TRBD2. Trimming cost V 1 base and J 4 bases; bases outside gene matches: 2. This CDR3 has 16 amino acids. The germline gives CDR1 MNHEY, CDR2 SVGAGI. CDR3 sequence reads: CASSYFGLAGYNEQFF. CDR3 in DNA: TGTGCCAGCAGTTACTTCGGACTAGCGGGATACAATGAGCAGTTCTTC.

The rearrangement joins TRBV11-3 to TRBJ1-1, with D unclear. The CDR3 is 13 residues long. The germline gives CDR1 SGHNT, CDR2 YENEEA. Trimming left V 6 bases short and J 6 bases short, with 14 bases between. The CDR3 loop reads CASRGRVGAEAFF. CDR3 in DNA: TGTGCCAGCAGGGGTAGGGTCGGGGCTGAAGCTTTCTTT. The complete variable domain, with remaining parts taken from reference TRBV11-3 and TRBJ1-1, reads EAGVVQSPRYKIIEKKQPVAFWCNPISGHNTLYWYLQNLGQGPELLIRYENEEAVDDSQLPKDRFSAERLKGVDSTLKIQPAELGDSAVYLCASRGRVGAEAFFGQGTRLTVV.

In nucleotides, the CDR3 is TGTGCCAGTAGTATAGCCCGGACTAGCGGGAAGTATCTGTTCTTC. It encodes CASSIARTSGKYLFF. The rearrangement uses TRBV19 and TRBJ2-1, with 12 bases that match TRBD2. Per germline, CDR1 LNHDA and CDR2 SQIVND (reference sequence). With 1 base clipped from V and 15 bases from J, the junction kept 10 bases outside the gene matches. This CDR3 comprises 15 residues.

This clone has only one observation. Other DNA sequences in the sample encode the same CDR3. The rearrangement joins TRBV7-2 to TRBJ2-1; weak D call: TRBD1 (6 bases). Looked up from germline, CDR1 is SGHTA and CDR2 is FQGNSA. Trimming stripped 6 bases from V and 7 bases from J, with 22 bases between. This CDR3 has 16 amino acids. The CDR3 DNA reads TGTGCCAGCAGTCGTATGACAGGCCTGATCGGAAATGAGCAGTTCTTC. Protein product: CASSRMTGLIGNEQFF.

The chain links TRBV10-3 to TRBJ2-3; D is uncertain. Trimming took 5 bases from V and 2 from J, leaving 20 bases between them. CDR3 size: 17 residues. From germline, CDR1 is ENHRY and CDR2 SYGVKD. The chain's CDR3 is CAISKTLDSRITDTQYF. The CDR3 DNA follows: TGTGCCATCAGTAAGACGCTAGATAGCCGAATCACAGATACGCAGTATTTT.